The source of this T cell receptor (beta chain) is a study of glioma-infiltrating T cells. Study-level findings and limits: Tissue and blood shared very few CDR3 sequences.

The germline V gene encodes CDR1 LGHDT and CDR2 YNNKEL (reference sequence). The CDR3 contains 15 residues. V gave up 5 bases and J gave up 5 bases; unmatched junction bases: 6. A remark on this clonotype: Its antigen is unknown.

The iRepertoire nested amplicon-rescue multiplex PCR amplified TCR alpha and beta CDR3s from RNA. One-step reverse transcription and amplification started from approximately 100-400 ng of tissue mRNA or PBMC total RNA. Each CDR3 protein is one row after TCRdb ran MiXCR on the multiplex PCR reads. The sample contains around 130,000 distinct CDR3 sequences, around a quarter of which appear only once. The TCR comes from a human donor with low-grade glioma or glioblastoma, undergoing nonglioma brain surgery, or in good health (not recorded which). Sequenced sample: glioma tissue, nonneoplastic brain tissue, or PBMCs (not recorded which). This chain links TRBV3-1 with TRBJ2-7; TRBD2 matches 13 bases. This chain's CDR3 is CASSETSGGSHEQYV. CDR3 nucleotides: TGTGCCAGCAGCGAGACTAGCGGGGGGAGCCACGAGCAGTACGTC.